This T cell receptor (beta chain) was recorded in a study of cytomegalovirus exposure and HLA in healthy donors (TCRdb year 2017). Looking at the study overall: An earlier analysis of roughly 570 of the donors reported 250 to 350 Gb of sequence data and 95 million to 120 million unique TCR beta sequences obtained from 150 million to 200 million T cells. About 300 gigabases of sequencing data and approximately 85 million unique TCR sequences were included in an early release covering roughly 600 HLA-typed donors. Among the roughly 430 genotyped donors, around 81% belonged to the genetic ancestry cluster associated with self-reported Caucasian donors. The study aimed to test whether cataloging public T cell receptors could reveal signatures of past pathogen exposure. The T cell repertoires of 700 or so subjects were profiled by immunosequencing and related to cytomegalovirus serostatus. In addition to the first cohort of 666 subjects, a separate validation cohort of some 120 different subjects was used. To predict cytomegalovirus infection status, the study brought together high-throughput TCR immunosequencing, statistical association of individual TCRs with disease status, and machine learning. A later analysis re-analyzed previously published TCR beta repertoires from 660 or so donors and added high-resolution HLA genotyping to study TCR occurrence patterns. Rather than drawing on any new phenotypic data, the later analysis identified candidate immune exposures from TCR beta sequences and the way those sequences occurred across donors. An earlier analysis of roughly 580 of the donors used high-throughput TCR beta sequencing to judge whether each TCR beta V gene segment behaved as functional or pseudogenic. Alongside the repertoire data, information on donor age, sex, ethnicity and CMV serostatus was compiled. In a later genetic analysis, genome-wide SNP genotypes for about 65% of the roughly 700 donors were used, and that subset was treated as a discovery cohort. Every discovery cohort repertoire had been produced on one sequencing platform. HLA typing included class I and class II loci at four-digit resolution. Typing coverage differed by locus: A, B, C, DRB1 and DQB1 were typed in roughly 629-630 donors, DQA1 in 500 to 550, DPA1 in 600 to 610, and DPB1 in just under 490. Because of strong linkage in the cohort, roughly 5 DR-DQ haplotypes were treated as single units for association and clustering. Among some 400 genotyped donors of the cohort, an average of around 250,000 unique TCR beta nucleotide sequences was sequenced per donor, of which 15% to 20% were non-productive. What the study reported, not specific to this receptor: The classifier was reported to diagnose cytomegalovirus status with high specificity and sensitivity in both the original and validation cohorts. Because HLA typing was unavailable for some donors at each locus, only the typed subset was used in association tests. Across donors, most TCR sequences were observed very rarely, whereas some public TCRs were present in many individuals. For the cohort, immune exposure information was limited to CMV serostatus. A cluster of highly shared sequence variants was judged likely to represent a technical artifact of the sequencing pipeline. A further reported finding was that TCR beta sequences accurately predicted the HLA-A and HLA-B alleles for most subjects in the first cohort. The 87-base-pair reads could not distinguish some IMGT-functional V segments, including TRBV6-2 and TRBV6-3, so those segments were excluded. The study listed 150 to 200 TCR beta chains as associated with cytomegalovirus. The authors suggested that the approach could potentially be extended to other disease states and immunological phenotypes. The earlier analysis of nearly 600 of the donors excluded fewer than 20 rarely observed V segments, including chromosome 9 orphons, because counts were too low. Only TCR beta chains were sequenced in this cohort, and the absence of alpha or paired-chain data limited detectable features. Several of the top co-occurrence clusters appeared to be linked to parvovirus B19, influenza, CMV and Epstein-Barr virus, according to a later analysis. A later analysis found that HLA-associated TCR beta chains were more clonally expanded and had lower generation probabilities than equally common non-associated chains. Three of the identified cytomegalovirus-associated TCR beta chains were confirmed in vitro to be specific for cytomegalovirus antigens. A later genetic analysis associated a missense DCLRE1C variant with V-gene and J-gene trimming of TCR beta chains, and an independent cohort replicated the association. The presence/absence analyses assumed that sequencing depth was roughly uniform across donors, and that assumption may not be true. In an earlier analysis of about 600 of the donors, most TCR beta V segments appeared in productive rearrangements about 90% or about 30% of the time, broadly matching IMGT annotations. In a later analysis, most CMV-associated TCR beta chains were found to appear HLA-restricted, with HLA associations seemingly driven largely by CMV exposure. When HLA alleles, especially DR and DQ, strongly co-occurred, TCR associations were difficult to assign to individual alleles. In a later genetic analysis, fewer N-insertions in productive TCRs were reported among donors in an Asian-associated ancestry cluster than the approximately 670-donor mean. At a false discovery rate of 0.05, a later analysis linked 16,951 TCR beta sequences to specific HLA alleles. A later analysis found that TCR association rates varied across HLA loci, with DRB1 alleles showing the most associated TCRs and HLA-C alleles the fewest. Correlated functional status among segregating V segments might be attributable to linkage disequilibrium, but an unknown experimental factor could not be ruled out.

Trimming leaves V shorter by 2 bases and J shorter by 1 base, with the junction holding 3 bases beyond the gene matches. The CDR3 has 15 amino acids, counting the end cysteine and phenylalanine. The sequence is cut down to CDR3 DNA, 45 bases in frame from base 1. According to the germline V gene, CDR1 reads LGHNA and CDR2 reads YSLEER. The library came from the immunoSEQ multiplex PCR assay. For the multiplex PCR, a mixture combining 60 forward primers for TCR Vbeta segments and 13 reverse primers for TCR Jbeta segments was used. The CDR3 region of rearranged TCR beta genes was amplified from genomic DNA by a multiplex PCR assay. On the Illumina HiSeq System, the amplified TCR beta libraries were sequenced as 87-base-pair reads. The paper's data handling went like this. Across the roughly 600 repertoires, a later analysis counted some 80 million unique TCR beta chains, roughly 11 million of which were shared by at least two donors. To remove PCR and sequencing errors, raw reads were error-corrected and collapsed into unique sequences using a nearest-neighbor algorithm that merged closely related sequences. CDR3 sequences were aligned to IMGT reference sequences to assign V, D and J gene segments. For a sequence to be retained, at least a six-nucleotide match to both a V gene segment and a J gene segment was required. A rearrangement was called productive if the CDR3 had no stop codons and remained in frame with V and J, and every other rearrangement was called non-productive. Following IMGT convention, CDR3 was defined as the stretch from the second conserved V-encoded cysteine to the conserved J-encoded phenylalanine. The earlier analysis of a few hundred of the donors excluded sequences that lacked an unambiguous match to a single V gene segment. An earlier analysis of a few hundred of the donors classified V segments as functional when productive rearrangements were above 56.7% and as segregating when the standard deviation between donors was above 5%. A statistical classification framework was built for diagnosing cytomegalovirus status from the catalog of TCR beta chain sequences. A later analysis assigned V and J genes by comparing TCR nucleotide sequences with IMGT/GENE-DB human TR gene sequences. In a later analysis, CDR3 sequences and most-parsimonious VDJ recombination scenarios were assigned using the TCRdist pipeline. A later analysis defined each TCR beta chain by its CDR3 amino acid sequence plus V-gene family, and excluded reads lacking a unique V-gene family. To address suspected cross-contamination and a sequencing artifact, a later analysis removed 450 to 700 highly shared, low-generation-probability nucleotide sequences. In a later analysis, a clonal expansion index for each public chain was calculated from normalized within-repertoire ranks of inferred template counts. In a later analysis, generation probabilities were computed with a VDJ recombination model fitted to out-of-frame rearrangements, and the resulting probabilities were checked against IGoR. In a later analysis, TCR-TCR, TCR-HLA and TCR-CMV co-occurrence was scored with hypergeometric tests, and a repertoire-size bias correction was applied to TCR pairs. A later analysis estimated false discovery rates by permuting HLA or CMV assignments 20 times. In a later analysis, co-occurring TCRs were grouped using DBSCAN, and TCRdist sequence similarity was added for clustering within HLA-allele-positive subsets. Repertoires with fewer than 30,000 or more than 120,000 public chains were left out of co-occurrence clustering, as were a handful of repertoires with anomalous nucleotide sharing. TCRdb obtained this table from immuneACCESS and retained in-frame rearrangements with V and J assigned. These tables miss some clones; where compared with another copy, unresolved V genes account for less than half of the shortfall, and the remainder is unexplained. Clonal size and the V and J genes are those of that table, whereas D and trimming came from the DNA. A total of 150,000 to 200,000 clones appear in this sample, 80% of them only once. The ten most abundant clones make up roughly 1.9% of the sample.

In total, roughly 670 healthy bone marrow donors made up the cohort. At the time of sampling, every cohort member was nominally healthy, though immune exposures that went unrecorded were likely present. CMV serostatus was positive for 289 and negative for about 55% of the roughly 670 cohort members, and was not recorded for this donor. A peripheral blood sample was collected from each donor, and TCR beta sequencing was performed on peripheral blood mononuclear cells. Genomic DNA was extracted from the blood cell samples with the Qiagen DNeasy Blood Extraction Kit. Points on this clone: There is no known antigen for this receptor. No qualities accompany the bases; no much larger clone lies one base away.

This clonotype originated in a human donor in good health. The chain couples TRBV4-3 to TRBJ2-3; TRBD2 matches 7 bases in the middle. The sample was PBMCs. CDR3 sequence: CASSQTSARTDTQYF. The DNA is TGCGCCAGCAGCCAAACTAGCGCGCGCACAGATACGCAGTATTTT.